This T cell receptor (beta chain) stems from a study of T cell clusters in autoimmune cytopenias (dated by TCRdb to the late 2010s). Describing the broader study: Among healthy donor controls, the mean age was around 51 years, the median age was roughly 60 years, and 22 of 43 were female. For primary cytopenia the controls were under 30 age-matched healthy donors, whereas for secondary cytopenia the controls were about 14 age-matched CLL patients. The study was designed to test whether a disease-specific immune repertoire signature usable as a blood-based biomarker is carried by autoimmune cytopenia patients. A median TRB sequencing depth of roughly 56,000 reads per sample was reached, and a median of roughly 2,000 distinct TRB clonotypes per sample was obtained. Peripheral blood TRB and IGH repertoires were sequenced in autoimmune cytopenia patients at active disease and during treatment follow-up, alongside healthy, CLL and autoimmune hepatitis controls. Autoimmune hepatitis repertoires were compared with those of roughly 25 age- and sex-matched healthy donors.

The germline V gene (reference sequence) provides CDR1 LNHDA and CDR2 SQIVND. From the cysteine up to the phenylalanine, the CDR3 has a length of 14 residues. The entry carries no DNA sequence. No count is recorded, yet this clonotype rates as medium-sized (0.01 to 0.1%) from its frequency. Its target antigen remains unknown. Per sample, roughly 240 ng of peripheral blood genomic DNA, 35,000 to 40,000 genome equivalents, was used for TRB amplification. Overall results and qualifications from the work: The GLIPH analysis suggested a lack of physiological T cell clusters in primary autoimmune cytopenia patients, since 51 clusters were exclusive to healthy donors whereas 15 to 20 were exclusive to patients. The TRB repertoire shifts, including less even repertoires in secondary cytopenia and CLL, mostly reflected lymphoma bias and not autoimmunity. The cluster-lack signature was not observed for secondary cytopenia versus CLL, as the signature was apparently masked by the dominant lymphoma-associated repertoire. Healthy donors showed approximately 3-fold more exclusive TRB clusters than active autoimmune hepatitis patients, consistent with an autoimmunity-wide signature. The T cell clusters were defined only in silico, and the functional role of the clusters still needed to be validated experimentally.

To amplify TRB rearrangements, a touch-down multiplex PCR protocol was run with the TRB-A and TRB-B primer pools combined in a single tube. Two consecutive PCR reactions with Phusion HS II polymerase added Illumina adapters and sample indices to the amplicons. Amplicons were gel-purified with the NucleoSpin Gel and PCR Clean-up kit, then quantified by Qubit and quality-checked on an Agilent 2100 Bioanalyzer. Libraries were sequenced on an Illumina MiSeq using 600-cycle, single-indexed, paired-end runs. Per the original workflow: Alignment and assembly of TRB reads were performed with MiXCR version 2.1.12 and the default MiXCR reference library. A clone was defined by each unique CDR3 nucleotide sequence, and analysis was restricted to productive sequences with at least two reads. Repertoire diversity was assessed with alpha-parameterized diversity profiles (alpha 0 to 5), including the Shannon (alpha 1) and Simpson (alpha 2) indices, which were computed with an R script. The tcR package was used to compute combinatorial TRB VJ usage, and cohorts were compared on this usage by principal component analysis with ade4. Using GLIPH, TCRbeta CDR3s were clustered on pairs of cohorts matched for age and read depth, and a Wilcoxon test was used to compare cluster frequencies. One entry per CDR3 protein sequence results from the TCRdb reprocessing of the reads, with DNA left out. The V and J calls, along with clone size, are taken from TCRdb and not from the paper's own processing. The record for this sample contains roughly 3,800 distinct CDR3 sequences. Roughly 14% of the sample goes to the ten largest clones.

The sample was also reused in another study, on T cell repertoires in aging, cancer and after chemotherapy. In that second paper, the authors write: Donors spanned six age groups from 30 or younger to 70 or older, with at least three individuals per group. Control TCR repertoires from healthy donors were recorded across several months to years, and re-sampling revealed clear clonal overlap. The complete dataset included about 8.8 million TCR reads. Untreated patients with hematological or solid cancers showed significantly lower blood TCR diversity and higher clonality than age-matched healthy donors. In healthy donors, the drop in TCR diversity with age came mainly from a loss of richness, whereas in cancer patients a loss of evenness also played a part. In both cancer cohorts, median generation probability rose over the chemotherapy interval, which suggests that the repertoire was reconstituted through rebound thymic output. According to the authors, the repertoire data do not allow conclusions to be drawn about immunological memory after chemotherapy. The study profiled peripheral blood TCR beta repertoires from healthy donors and cancer patients to examine immunoaging and T cell reconstitution after chemotherapy. Alongside 95 to 100 healthy donors serving as a reference group, the cohort included approximately 210 cancer patients, of whom about 93 had hematological cancers and fewer than 130 had solid cancers. TRB sequences were processed with MiXCR versions 2.12 and 3.0.5. Repertoire metrics included Shannon diversity, evenness, clonality (one minus evenness), and alpha-parameterized diversity profiles from alpha 0 to 5. The IGoR algorithm was used to calculate generation probabilities of clones in the paired pre- and post-chemotherapy samples.

The clonotype comes from a human donor in good health. Rearrangement joined TRBV19 to TRBJ2-5. Sequencing input: peripheral blood. The CDR3 protein sequence reads: CASSIGRVPETQYF.